This record covers a single T cell receptor (beta chain). As yet, its antigen is unknown. Naive-designated CD8 cells lacked CD45RO, were positively enriched for CCR7, and omitted terminally differentiated effector memory CD45RA+ cells. This sample was included in a study of shared clonotypes between healthy human individuals. The V end lost 3 bases, the J end lost 2 bases, and 8 bases lay between the germline ends. The CDR3 is made up of 14 amino acids. Germline values: CDR1 MNHEY, CDR2 SMNVEV (reference sequence). Findings and limits, study-wide: A reduction in generation probabilities was seen for non-shared clonotypes relative to those shared by all four donors. Around 5% was the fraction of naive CD4 clonotypes found shared across four donors.

Clones were read by immunoSEQ multiplex PCR, and TCRdb kept only the in-frame ones, dropping some. The table includes more than 2 million clones, over 85% detected once. The gene calls are TRBV27 and TRBJ2-1; perhaps TRBD2 as D (6 bases). The TCR sequence derives from a man younger than 30 in good health. Some clones in this sample may be carry-over from other donors' samples. Sequenced sample: naive CD8+ T cells from PBMCs. CDR3 residues: CASSLTSTYNEQFF. The CDR3, as DNA: TGTGCCAGCAGTTTGACTAGTACCTACAATGAGCAGTTCTTC.